Listed below are T cell receptor beta chains from one sample, sequenced in a study of OX40 agonist ivuxolimab in advanced cancers. TCRdb's copy holds only in-frame clones and misses some; the assay was immunoSEQ multiplex PCR. Among 20,000 to 30,000 clones listed, over 70% were seen once. The material sequenced was CD4+ or CD8+ T cells sorted from blood, taken in a trial of the OX40 agonist ivuxolimab. These receptors originate from an adult with an advanced solid tumor such as melanoma, head and neck, liver or kidney cancer. Both conserved end residues are part of each CDR3. A D gene is named only where the DNA matches it firmly. Rows give clone size only sometimes, using once, few, many, or a class for an expanded clone.

d_gene	j_gene	abundance	v_gene	CDR3nt	CDR3aa
-	TRBJ2-7	-	TRBV5-1	TGCGCCAGCAGCCGGGGGGACAGGCTCTACGAGCAGTACTTC	CASSRGDRLYEQYF
-	TRBJ2-1	few	TRBV7-9	TGTGCCAGCAGCCAAGACGGCTCCTACAATGAGCAGTTCTTC	CASSQDGSYNEQFF
-	TRBJ2-7	-	TRBV29-1	TGCAGCGTTGAGGGGGTTTCCTACGAGCAGTACTTC	CSVEGVSYEQYF
-	TRBJ2-3	-	TRBV7-2	TGTGCCAGCAGCTTAGATGGGGGGAGCACAGATACGCAGTATTTT	CASSLDGGSTDTQYF
-	TRBJ2-2	-	TRBV5-6	TGTGCCAGCAGCTTGGGTGAGACAGAAAGCCCCCGGGAGCTGTTTTTT	CASSLGETESPRELFF
-	TRBJ2-7	few	TRBV5-1	TGCGCCAGCAGCCTGGACCCGACCTCCTACGAGCAGTACTTC	CASSLDPTSYEQYF
-	TRBJ2-2	-	TRBV7-9	TGTGCCAGCAATTCTTACGGGGAGCTGTTTTTT	CASNSYGELFF
TRBD2	TRBJ2-5	-	TRBV7-2	TGTGCCAGCAGCTTAGGGCTAGCGGGTCTCGGGGAGACCCAGTACTTC	CASSLGLAGLGETQYF
-	TRBJ1-5	-	TRBV11-2	TGTGCCAGCAGCCGGACAGACAATCAGCCCCAGCATTTT	CASSRTDNQPQHF
TRBD1	TRBJ2-7	-	TRBV15	TGTGCCACCAGCACAGGGGGTAAAGACTACGAGCAGTACTTC	CATSTGGKDYEQYF
TRBD1	TRBJ1-4	-	TRBV5-1	TGCGCCAGCAGCATGCAGGGGGTTGGGGCTAATGAAAAACTGTTTTTT	CASSMQGVGANEKLFF
-	TRBJ2-2	-	TRBV7-6	TGTGCCAGCAGCCGGAACACAGACGGGGAGCTGTTTTTT	CASSRNTDGELFF
TRBD1	TRBJ2-2	-	TRBV5-1	TGCGCCAGCCGACGGACAGGGTCTACCTCCCTGGCGAACACCGGGGAGCTGTTTTTT	CASRRTGSTSLANTGELFF
TRBD1	TRBJ1-1	-	TRBV18	TGTGCCAGCTCATTTCAGGGGGACACTGAAGCTTTCTTT	CASSFQGDTEAFF
-	TRBJ2-1	-	TRBV2	TGTGCCAGCAGCACCACGGACAGCCCCGCGGGTGAGCAGTTCTTC	CASSTTDSPAGEQFF
-	TRBJ1-5	once	TRBV10-3	TGTGCCATCAGTGAGTCGGGTGGGCCCAGGCAGCCCCAGCATTTT	CAISESGGPRQPQHF
TRBD1	TRBJ1-1	-	TRBV18	TGTGCCAGCTCACCTTGGGACAGGGGTAACACTGAAGCTTTCTTT	CASSPWDRGNTEAFF
TRBD1	TRBJ2-7	once	TRBV7-2	TGTGCCAGCAGCTTCACAGGGACAGGGGGCTGGGAGCAGTACTTC	CASSFTGTGGWEQYF
TRBD1	TRBJ1-4	-	TRBV19	TGTGCCAGTAGTACCCGGGGACAGGGAAATGAAAAACTGTTTTTT	CASSTRGQGNEKLFF
TRBD2	TRBJ2-4	once	TRBV7-8	TGTGCCAGCAGCTTACCGGCTAGCGGAAGTCGGGACATTCAGTACTTC	CASSLPASGSRDIQYF
-	TRBJ2-7	-	TRBV28	TGTGCCAGCAGTTTAACTCCCAGCTACGAGCAGTACTTC	CASSLTPSYEQYF
-	TRBJ1-4	large	TRBV7-9	TGTGCCAGCAGCTTAGGCTCTATCGTTAATGAAAAACTGTTTTTT	CASSLGSIVNEKLFF
TRBD1	TRBJ2-3	-	TRBV27	TGTGCCAGCAGACTACAGGGGAGCACAGATACGCAGTATTTT	CASRLQGSTDTQYF
-	TRBJ1-5	-	TRBV4-1	TGCGCCAGCAGCGACCACTATAGCAATCAGCCCCAGCATTTT	CASSDHYSNQPQHF
TRBD1	TRBJ1-4	-	TRBV27	TGTGCCAGCAGTTTAATACAGGGGAGTGAAAAACTGTTTTTT	CASSLIQGSEKLFF
-	TRBJ1-6	-	TRBV28	TGTGCCAGCAGTGCCACAGGGAGCTCCTATAATTCACCCCTCCACTTT	CASSATGSSYNSPLHF
TRBD1	TRBJ2-7	once	TRBV5-5	TGTGCCAGCAGCTCCTCAGGGGGACGGTTCTCCTACGAGCAGTACTTC	CASSSSGGRFSYEQYF
TRBD1	TRBJ2-5	-	TRBV29-1	TGCAGCGCCAATCCAGGGGGTGGAGAGACCCAGTACTTC	CSANPGGGETQYF
TRBD2	TRBJ2-1	once	TRBV19	TGTGCCAGCTTAGGGACACGTGGACTAGCGGGGGGGAGCTCCTACAATGAGCAGTTCTTC	CASLGTRGLAGGSSYNEQFF
-	TRBJ2-4	-	TRBV4-1	TGCGCCAGCAGCCAAGAGGTGGGAGACATTCAGTACTTC	CASSQEVGDIQYF
-	TRBJ2-7	few	TRBV5-1	TGCGCCAGCAGCTTTGGCGAAGGACCCTTGTACTTC	CASSFGEGPLYF
TRBD1	TRBJ1-4	-	TRBV7-6	TGTGCCAGCAGCTCACAGGGGACTAATGAAAAACTGTTTTTT	CASSSQGTNEKLFF
-	TRBJ2-7	-	TRBV6-5	TGTGCCAGCATCGATCGGGTCACACCGGGCAAGCAGTACTTC	CASIDRVTPGKQYF
-	TRBJ1-6	-	TRBV27	TGTGCCAGCAGTCTCCGAGAGGCAGCTTCACCCCTCCACTTT	CASSLREAASPLHF
-	TRBJ2-1	-	TRBV7-9	TGTGCCAGCAGCTTAGAACCGGGGGTTAGCTATGAGCAGTTCTTC	CASSLEPGVSYEQFF
-	TRBJ1-1	few	TRBV9	TGTGCCAGCAGCCGTGGACAATTGAACACTGAAGCTTTCTTT	CASSRGQLNTEAFF
-	TRBJ1-4	-	TRBV7-2	TGTGCCAGCAGCTTATCCCAGGGCGGTAATGAAAAACTGTTTTTT	CASSLSQGGNEKLFF
-	TRBJ1-1	-	TRBV7-8	TGTGCCAGCAGCCCGGCGGTGGACAGCACTGAAGCTTTCTTT	CASSPAVDSTEAFF
-	TRBJ1-6	-	TRBV5-1	TGCGCCAGCAGAACGGAGTCCATTAATTCACCCCTCCACTTT	CASRTESINSPLHF
-	TRBJ1-2	-	TRBV2	TGTGCCAGCAGATCACAGGCTGGTGGCTACACCTTC	CASRSQAGGYTF
TRBD1	TRBJ2-1	-	TRBV27	TGTGCCAGCAGTCGACTTGACAGGGCGCTATCCTACAATGAGCAGTTCTTC	CASSRLDRALSYNEQFF